This T cell receptor (beta chain) was sequenced during a study of cytomegalovirus exposure and HLA in healthy donors. This CDR3 has 13 amino acids. Germline-derived CDR1 and CDR2 are SGHNT and YYREEE (reference sequence). Trimming took off 0 bases at V and 7 bases at J, with 10 bases between the two ends. Data came from immunoSEQ multiplex PCR; TCRdb stores just in-frame clones and leaves some out. The table lists roughly 150,000 clones, roughly 89% of them singletons. Sequenced: PBMCs. The TCR sequence derives from a woman younger than 30 in good health and CMV-seropositive. This rearrangement joins TRBV5-4 to TRBJ1-2, with D hard to call. The DNA of the CDR3 is TGTGCCAGCAGCTTGGTTAGGGAGGGTGGCTACACCTTC. This encodes CASSLVREGGYTF.